This entry concerns a single T cell receptor (beta chain). This record belongs to a study of shared clonotypes between healthy human individuals. Only CD45RO-negative cells positively selected for CCR7 counted as naive CD8 cells, so terminally differentiated effector memory CD45RA+ cells were excluded. V dropped 3 bases and J dropped 8 bases, with 10 bases sitting between them. The CDR3 length is 13 residues. Germline assignment: CDR1 SGHNT and CDR2 YENEEA. This table comes from immunoSEQ multiplex PCR, and its TCRdb copy is limited to in-frame clones, with some not included. The data hold about 590,000 clones, with less than 97% observed a single time.

This sequence was found in a woman aged 25 to 39 in good health. Sequencing used naive CD8+ T cells sorted from blood. V is TRBV11-3 and J is TRBJ1-4; D possibly corresponds to TRBD1 (5 bases). CDR3 nucleotide sequence: TGTGCCAGCAGCTTGGGGCCGAGAGAAAAACTGTTTTTT. This encodes CASSLGPREKLFF.